Described below is a single TCR beta chain sequence and its context. Antigen specificity is unknown. At one end, the junction sequence differs from germline, possibly due to a read error. Other DNA sequences in this sample translate to the same CDR3. These data belong to a study of cytomegalovirus exposure and HLA in healthy donors. This PCR relied on a set of 60 Vbeta primers and 13 Jbeta primers. Using immunoSEQ multiplex PCR, the repertoire was profiled, and TCRdb retains in-frame clones only, with some absent. The table lists 120,000 to 150,000 clones, 76% of them singletons. Whole-study results and caveats: Researchers left out some V segments, among them TRBV6-2 and TRBV6-3, as indistinguishable. The authors enumerated under 200 TCR beta chains as linked to cytomegalovirus. Later analysis demonstrated an association between a missense DCLRE1C variant and TCR beta V- and J-gene trimming.

The CDR3 runs to 18 residues. Germline CDR1 SEHNR, CDR2 FQNEAQ (reference sequence). The source of this sequence is a woman aged 40-49 years in good health and CMV-seronegative. The sequencing sample was made of PBMCs. V is TRBV7-9 and J is TRBJ1-1, with 7 bases fitting TRBD1. The DNA for the CDR3 is TGTGCCAGCAGCTTAGTGCTTCCACCCTCAACAGGGGAGGCTGAAGCCTTCTTT. It translates to CASSLVLPPSTGEAEAFF. The full variable domain, in which reference TRBV7-9 and TRBJ1-1 provide the parts outside the CDR3, is DTGVSQNPRHKITKRGQNVTFRCDPISEHNRLYWYRQTLGQGPEFLTYFQNEAQLEKSRLLSDRFSAERPKGSFSTLEIQRTEQGDSAMYLCASSLVLPPSTGEAEAFFGQGTRLTVV.